This TCR beta chain was profiled in a study of T cells in Graves' hyperthyroidism and ophthalmopathy. This clonotype was observed at least ten times. Trimming left V 1 base short and J 0 bases short, with 6 bases between. The germline V gene has CDR1 LGHDT and CDR2 YNNKEL (reference sequence). The CDR3 is 14 amino acids. Uncontrolled infection, other autoimmune disease, pregnancy or lactation excluded patients. The TCR beta CDR3 regions underwent amplification using RNA transcripts as the source. When the TCR CDR3 underwent first-round RT-PCR, the HTBI primer set was used. TCRdb reanalysed the multiplex PCR reads using MiXCR and keeps one entry per CDR3 protein. The sample yields about 380,000 distinct CDR3 sequences, under 20% seen once.

The specimen sequenced was blood. V and J are TRBV3-1 and TRBJ2-5; D not certain. The origin of this receptor is a man younger than 35 with Graves' ophthalmopathy. CDR3 sequence reads: CASSQGNNQETQYF. In DNA, the CDR3 is TGTGCCAGCAGCCAAGGGAACAACCAAGAGACCCAGTACTTC.